This T cell receptor (beta chain) was captured by sequencing in a study of immune heterogeneity within non-small cell lung tumors. General study findings and limits: Identical dominant CDR3 beta clonotypes recurred across a patient's tumor sites, together with site-unique high-frequency clones.

Amplifying TCR beta CDR3 involved multiplex PCR carried out with 32 V and 13 J primers. TCRdb re-called the multiplex PCR reads with MiXCR, one entry per CDR3 protein. This sample has over 5,000 distinct CDR3 sequences; roughly 21% occur once, and the top ten carry roughly a tenth. Template material for each sample was 550 to 750 ng of bulk tumor genomic DNA. Every primary tumor yielded several biopsies, spaced far apart, that were taken during surgery. The study cohort was described as untreated, and its members had newly diagnosed non-small cell lung cancer. They went on to have curative surgery. With regard to this clonotype: Its target is not known.

Sequencing used lung tumor tissue. The clonotype originates from a woman aged 55-70 years with non-small cell lung cancer.

CDR3 nucleotide sequence: TGTGCCAGCAGGAAGACTGAGCGGGAGAGCAATGAGCAGTTCTTC. Amino acids: CASRKTERESNEQFF. This chain uses TRBV6-2 or TRBV6-3 with TRBJ2-1, with 8 bases aligning to TRBD2. J lost 6 bases, V lost 6 bases, and 10 bases had no gene match. The CDR3 contains 15 residues. Looked up from germline, CDR1 is MNHEY and CDR2 is SVGEGT.